This T cell receptor beta chain originates from a study of T cells in Graves' hyperthyroidism and ophthalmopathy. At least ten counts were recorded for this clonotype. Its antigen is unknown. The definition of stable Graves' hyperthyroidism was no ophthalmopathy progression within 18 months. Exclusion of patients followed from uncontrolled infection, other autoimmune disease, pregnancy or lactation. Study results and caveats: Classification by a 13 V-J model distinguished ophthalmopathy from stable hyperthyroidism. Most thyroid clonotypes that were expanded above 0.001 also turned up in blood.

RNA transcripts were the template for amplifying TCR beta CDR3 regions. The primer set for the first-round RT-PCR of the TCR CDR3 was HTBI. TCRdb reprocessed the multiplex PCR reads via MiXCR and lists one record per CDR3 protein. The sample has approximately 500,000 distinct CDR3 sequences; more than 45% are singletons. Input material: peripheral blood or thyroid tissue (not recorded which). The clonotype originates from a woman aged 18 to 35 with Graves' hyperthyroidism.

The CDR3 reads CASSDELLSYEQYF. The DNA of the CDR3 is TGTGCCAGCAGTGATGAACTCCTCTCCTACGAGCAGTACTTC. V and J are TRBV2 and TRBJ2-7; no clear D gene. The CDR3 is 14 amino acids. V was shortened by 3 bases and J by 0 bases, with 9 bases between the two germline ends. Germline CDR1 SNHLY, CDR2 FYNNEI.